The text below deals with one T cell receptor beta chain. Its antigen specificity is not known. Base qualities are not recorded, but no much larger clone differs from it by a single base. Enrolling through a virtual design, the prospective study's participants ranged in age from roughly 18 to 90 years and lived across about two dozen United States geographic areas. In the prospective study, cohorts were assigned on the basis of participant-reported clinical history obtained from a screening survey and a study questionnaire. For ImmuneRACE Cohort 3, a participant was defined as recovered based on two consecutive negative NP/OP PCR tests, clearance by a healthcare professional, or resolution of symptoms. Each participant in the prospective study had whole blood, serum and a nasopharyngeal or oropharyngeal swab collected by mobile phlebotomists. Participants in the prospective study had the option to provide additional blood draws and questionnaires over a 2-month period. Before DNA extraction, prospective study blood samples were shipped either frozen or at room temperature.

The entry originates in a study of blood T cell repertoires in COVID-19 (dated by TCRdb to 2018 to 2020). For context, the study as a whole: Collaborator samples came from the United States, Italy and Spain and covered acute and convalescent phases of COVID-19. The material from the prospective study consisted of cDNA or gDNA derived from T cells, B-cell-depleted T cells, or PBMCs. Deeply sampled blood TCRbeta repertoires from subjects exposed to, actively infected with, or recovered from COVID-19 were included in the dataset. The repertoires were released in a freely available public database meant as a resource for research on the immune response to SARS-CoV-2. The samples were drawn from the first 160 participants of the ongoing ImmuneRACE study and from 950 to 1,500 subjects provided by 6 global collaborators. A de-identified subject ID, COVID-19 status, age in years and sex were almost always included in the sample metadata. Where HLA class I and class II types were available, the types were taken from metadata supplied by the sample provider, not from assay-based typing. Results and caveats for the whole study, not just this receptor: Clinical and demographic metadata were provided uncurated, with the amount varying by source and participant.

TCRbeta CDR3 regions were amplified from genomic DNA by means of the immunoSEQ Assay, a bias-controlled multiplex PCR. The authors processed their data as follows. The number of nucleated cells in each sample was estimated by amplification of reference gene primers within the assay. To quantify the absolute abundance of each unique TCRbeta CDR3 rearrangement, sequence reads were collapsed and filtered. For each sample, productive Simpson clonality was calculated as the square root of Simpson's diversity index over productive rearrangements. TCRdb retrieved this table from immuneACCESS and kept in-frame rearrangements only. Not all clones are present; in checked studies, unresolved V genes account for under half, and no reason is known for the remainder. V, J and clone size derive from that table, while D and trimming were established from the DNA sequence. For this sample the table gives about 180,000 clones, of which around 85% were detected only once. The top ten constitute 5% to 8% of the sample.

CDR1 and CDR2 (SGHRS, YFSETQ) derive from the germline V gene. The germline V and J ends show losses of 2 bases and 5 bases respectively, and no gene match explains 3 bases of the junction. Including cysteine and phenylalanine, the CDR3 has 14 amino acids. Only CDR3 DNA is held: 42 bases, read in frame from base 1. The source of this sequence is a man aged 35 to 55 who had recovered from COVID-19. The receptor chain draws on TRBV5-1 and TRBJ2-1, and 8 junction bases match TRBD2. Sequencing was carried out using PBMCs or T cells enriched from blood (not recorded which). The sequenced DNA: TGCGCCAGCAGCTTCAGCGGGGGAAACAATGAGCAGTTCTTC. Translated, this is CASSFSGGNNEQFF.